Shown below are 6 T cell receptor beta chains from a single sample sequenced in a study of cytomegalovirus exposure and HLA in healthy donors. PCR primers comprised 60 Vbeta and 13 Jbeta primers. The method was immunoSEQ multiplex PCR; TCRdb's version includes in-frame clones alone and lacks a portion of them. The repertoire includes around 120,000 clones, 9.5% of them detected once, and 3% to 3.5% sits in the top ten. Sequencing used PBMCs. All receptors come from a man younger than 45 in good health and CMV-seronegative.

This clone was recorded many times. The chain couples TRBV5-1 to TRBJ1-1; a weak D match, TRBD1 (6 bases). The germline V gene encodes CDR1 SGHRS and CDR2 YFSETQ. Trimming pared 0 bases from V and 0 bases from J, leaving 9 bases between. This CDR3 comprises 15 residues. The CDR3 DNA reads as TGCGCCAGCAGCTTGGTGCAGGGGATGAACACTGAAGCTTTCTTT. Its translation is CASSLVQGMNTEAFF.

This chain links TRBV5-4 with TRBJ2-5; no clear D gene. Trimming left V 3 bases short and J 5 bases short, with 14 bases between. CDR1 and CDR2 from the germline V gene are SGHNT and YYREEE (reference sequence). The CDR3 is made up of 14 amino acids. For the CDR3, the DNA is TGTGCCAGCAGCTCCCTCTTGAGCCGGGAGACCCAGTACTTC. Its translation: CASSSLLSRETQYF.

In this sample, this clone turned up a few times. The chain has TRBV5-1 and TRBJ2-5; 7 bases are a match to TRBD2. The CDR3 runs to 15 residues. Per the germline V gene, CDR1 is SGHRS and CDR2 is YFSETQ. V lost 2 bases and J lost 5; bases outside the gene matches: 9. The CDR3 DNA reads TGCGCCAGCAGCTTTGAGGGAGGGTCAGGGGAGACCCAGTACTTC. This translates into CASSFEGGSGETQYF.

The CDR3 spells CASSPAGRGSTGNTIYF. CDR3 sequence (DNA): TGCGCCAGCAGCCCGGCGGGGAGGGGATCGACTGGAAACACCATATATTTT. This rearrangement joins TRBV5-1 to TRBJ1-3, with D perhaps TRBD1 (5 bases). Germline V gene sequence: CDR1 SGHRS, CDR2 YFSETQ. Trimming stripped 4 bases from V and 2 bases from J, with 19 bases between. CDR3 length: 17 amino acids.

The chain links TRBV19 to TRBJ2-7, with 11 nucleotides matching TRBD2. The CDR3 contains 16 residues. The V and J ends lost 0 bases and 4 bases, in that order; junction bases with no gene match: 5. Germline CDR1 and CDR2: LNHDA and SQIVND (reference sequence). This CDR3 reads CASSIETTSGMYEQYF. The CDR3 DNA reads as TGTGCCAGTAGTATAGAAACGACTAGCGGGATGTACGAGCAGTACTTC.

A few counts support this clone. CDR3 coding DNA: TGTGCTAGTGCCCTGAGACAGGGGAGTAGTGAAGCTTTCTTT. This translates into CASALRQGSSEAFF. The chain uses TRBV12-5 and TRBJ1-1; 8 bases are shared with TRBD1. This CDR3 region has 14 residues. J gave up 7 bases and V 7 bases, and 11 bases lay outside the gene matches. Germline assignment: CDR1 LGHNT and CDR2 FRNRAP.